Reported below is one T cell receptor (beta chain). No antigen is known for it. All donors comprised healthy Caucasians. Each CDR3 protein gets one entry after TCRdb re-called the 5' RACE reads with MiXCR. The sample includes around 480,000 distinct CDR3 sequences, approximately 15% of them seen just once. This sample stems from a study of identical twins. Study findings and constraints: The study reached conclusions through statistical analysis that was cross-sectional, not following the same donors. With beta out-of-frame sequences, excess sharing by twins was weaker.

This sample was also put to use in a study of yellow fever vaccine responses in identical twins. From that report: Among the twins, the vaccine T cell response reportedly seemed partly convergent and partly personalized.

This receptor was obtained from a young woman in good health. Specimen: CD4+ T cells sorted from blood.

CDR3 protein: CSARSMELVLEQYF. The DNA of the CDR3 is TGCAGTGCTAGATCCATGGAACTAGTCCTCGAGCAGTACTTC. The chain couples TRBV20-1 to TRBJ2-7; TRBD2 is a possible D gene (5 bases). Germline-derived CDR1 and CDR2 are DFQATT and SNEGSKA (reference sequence). The CDR3 totals 14 residues. The V gene lost 2 bases and the J gene lost 6 bases, with 17 bases spanning the gap.